This T cell receptor (beta chain) was profiled in a study of T cell changes during pregnancy in multiple sclerosis (dated by TCRdb to about 2019). Background for the entire study: In women with multiple sclerosis, the researchers looked at how the T cell repertoire shifted as pregnancy progressed.

Library creation used the immunoSEQ multiplex PCR assay. This is the immuneACCESS table as TCRdb keeps it, with only in-frame sequences that have V and J called. A part of the clones is gone; compared with another copy, unresolved V genes explain less than half, and the rest is unexplained. The sample table holds fewer than 90,000 clones, of which about 90% were seen once. The ten largest clones take up roughly 0.8% of the sample. From cysteine to phenylalanine, the CDR3 is 14 amino acids long. Kept here is only the CDR3 DNA, which spans 42 bases and is read in frame from base 1. Sequences MNHNS (CDR1) and SASEGT (CDR2) are obtained from the germline V gene. V has 7 bases trimmed and J has 0 bases trimmed; junction bases matching no gene number 4. This clone was detected a few times. No antigen is known for it. Base qualities are not provided; no much larger clone lies one nucleotide away.

The sample in question was peripheral blood, obtained in the second trimester of pregnancy. This chain is built from TRBV6-1 and TRBJ2-3, with 7 bases aligning to TRBD2. The clonotype was recovered from a female donor with multiple sclerosis, enrolled in a pregnancy study. The CDR3 region: CASTNGGSTDTQYF. The nucleotides read TGTGCCAGCACGAACGGGGGGAGCACAGATACGCAGTATTTT.